A single sample gave rise to the 14 T cell receptor beta chains below, sequenced in a study of metastatic and nonmetastatic thyroid tumors. Not a single patient had been given any form of treatment at any point before undergoing thyroid surgery. TCRdb re-analyzed the PCR reads through MiXCR. Seen here are around 30,000 clones, about a fifth observed once, and the top ten hold approximately 3%. Sequencing was carried out using tumor tissue. These receptors were obtained from a male donor with papillary thyroid cancer or a benign thyroid nodule (not recorded which). Some clones in this sample may be carry-over from other donors' samples.

This clone occurred a few times. The chain's CDR3 is CASSLGVREQYF. The DNA of the CDR3 is TGTGCCAGCAGTTTAGGGGTTCGTGAGCAGTACTTC. V gene TRBV12-3 or TRBV12-4 combines with J gene TRBJ2-7; D gene ambiguous. The V end was cut by 1 base, the J end by 7 bases, with 8 bases between. This CDR3 is built from 12 residues.

This clone was counted at least ten times. The chain is built from TRBV4-2 and TRBJ2-2, with 9 positions matching TRBD2. J lost 4 bases, V lost 8 bases, and 8 bases had no gene match. This CDR3 is 15 amino acids long. CDR1 LGHNA and CDR2 YNFKEQ come from the germline V gene. For the CDR3, the DNA is TGTGCCAGCGCGGCGGGAGGGCCACCCACCGGGGAGCTGTTTTTT. Translating it yields CASAAGGPPTGELFF.

This clone was seen ten or more times. The genes are TRBV10-3 and TRBJ2-4; D is possibly TRBD1 (6 bases). Germline values: CDR1 ENHRY, CDR2 SYGVKD. This CDR3 contains 13 residues. Trimming shortened V by 0 bases and J by 14 bases, and 14 bases separated the two germline ends. CDR3 protein: CAISESRYREKYF. The CDR3, as DNA: TGTGCCATCAGTGAGTCGAGATACAGGGAGAAGTACTTC.

This clone occurred a few times. The germline gene is not matched at one end of the junction; a read error may be the cause. The chain joins TRBV12-3 or TRBV12-4 to TRBJ2-1; weak D call: TRBD2 (6 bases). The CDR3 extends over 15 amino acids. As DNA, the CDR3 is TGTGCCAGCAGCCCGACTAGAGGGAGAATGAATGAGAAGTTCTTC. Protein product: CASSPTRGRMNEKFF.

The chain carries TRBV20-1 and TRBJ2-7, with D perhaps TRBD2 (5 bases). CDR1 DFQATT and CDR2 SNEGSKA come from the germline V gene (reference sequence). Trimming shortened V by 1 base and J by 7 bases, and 14 bases separated the two germline ends. The CDR3 is made up of 13 amino acids. CDR3 bases: TGCAGTGCTAGAGGGGAAACCGACTATGAGCAGTACTTC. Its protein is CSARGETDYEQYF.

This clone was recorded at least ten times. This chain connects TRBV9 to TRBJ2-7, with D uncertain. This CDR3 spans 13 amino acids. Germline V gene lookup returns CDR1 SGDLS and CDR2 YYNGEE. The V end was cut by 1 base, the J end by 3 bases, with 8 bases between. CDR3 in DNA: TGTGCCAGCAGCGTAAACGAAAACTACGAGCAGTACTTC. As protein: CASSVNENYEQYF.

This clone has at least ten counts. A junction boundary mismatches the germline segment, possibly from a read error. The chain uses TRBV5-5 and TRBJ2-1; 9 bases match TRBD2. The CDR3 length is 16 residues. CDR1 and CDR2 from the germline V gene are SGHKS and YYEKEE (reference sequence). CDR3 coding DNA: TGTGCCAGCAGCTTGTTAAGCGGCGGGAGGGCCAAACCATCGATCTTC. It codes for CASSLLSGGRAKPSIF.

This rearrangement joins TRBV2 to TRBJ2-7, with 11 bases that match TRBD2. V trimming: 6 bases; J trimming: 1 base; junction bases outside the gene matches: 5. This CDR3 has 15 amino acids. Germline assignment: CDR1 SNHLY and CDR2 FYNNEI. As DNA, the CDR3 is TGTGCCAGCAGGGTGACTAGCGGGAATTCCTACGAGCAGTACTTC. This encodes CASRVTSGNSYEQYF.

Only a few counts were recorded for this clone. The CDR3 bases are TGTGCCAGCAGTGTGGCGGGAGGGAAGGTGAATGAGCAGTTCTTC. Protein product: CASSVAGGKVNEQFF. This chain connects TRBV2 to TRBJ2-1, with 9 bases matching TRBD2. The CDR3 sequence is 15 residues long. The V gene's germline CDR1 is SNHLY and CDR2 FYNNEI. Unmatched junction bases numbered 8, after V lost 4 bases and J lost 7 bases.

This clone is medium-sized (0.01 to 0.1%). The CDR3, as DNA: TGCAGTGCTAGAGATCGGAGCTACGAGCAGTACTTC. This sequence encodes CSARDRSYEQYF. The gene calls are TRBV20-1 and TRBJ2-7; D remains ambiguous. V was cut by 0 bases and J by 3 bases, with 6 bases left in between. Germline V CDR1 and CDR2: DFQATT, SNEGSKA (reference sequence). The CDR3 sequence is 12 residues long.

This clone has ten or more counts. The rearrangement uses TRBV20-1 and TRBJ2-1, with TRBD2 matching 12 bases. The CDR3 is 14 amino acids. CDR1 DFQATT and CDR2 SNEGSKA come from the germline V gene (reference sequence). J gave up 3 bases and V 6 bases, and 3 bases lay outside the gene matches. The DNA for the CDR3 is TGCAGTGCCAGGACTAGCGGGAACTACAATGAGCAGTTCTTC. Amino acid sequence: CSARTSGNYNEQFF.

By sample fraction, this clone is medium-sized. J is TRBJ1-3 and V is TRBV9; no firm D call. Germline loops: CDR1 SGDLS, CDR2 YYNGEE. V was cut by 5 bases and J by 4 bases, with 13 bases left in between. This CDR3 comprises 14 residues. The CDR3 nucleotides are TGTGCCAGCAGTGCGCAGGATCTCGGAAACACCATATATTTT. Protein product: CASSAQDLGNTIYF.

The genes are TRBV11-1 and TRBJ2-7; 12 positions agree with TRBD2. The J segment lost 7 bases and the V segment lost 5 bases, leaving 9 bases of the junction unmatched. The germline gives CDR1 SGHAT, CDR2 FQDESV (reference sequence). The CDR3 contains 15 residues. The CDR3 loop reads CASSQRLGTSGEQYF. In DNA form, the CDR3 reads TGTGCCAGCAGCCAAAGATTGGGGACTAGCGGGGAGCAGTACTTC.

In the case of this clone: A much bigger clone sits one base away, suggesting this may be a read error. The chain joins TRBV7-9 to TRBJ2-3; D remains unclear. CDR1 is SEHNR, CDR2 FQNEAQ, per germline (reference sequence). V lost 8 bases and J lost 5, with 11 bases in between. The CDR3 is 12 residues long. For the CDR3, the DNA is TGTGCCAGCGTCATCCTGGGAGATACGCAGTATTTT. This translates into CASVILGDTQYF.